This TCR beta chain appears in the sequencing data of a study of T cells in Graves' hyperthyroidism and ophthalmopathy. Turning to the study itself: Pretreatment peripheral blood was obtained at initial diagnosis.

The investigators amplified TCR beta CDR3 regions from RNA transcripts. HTBI primers were employed in a first-round RT-PCR of the TCR CDR3. TCRdb itself ran the multiplex PCR reads through MiXCR, one entry per CDR3 protein. The sample records around 200,000 distinct CDR3 sequences, around 15% being singletons. This clonotype was found a few times. Patients between 18 and 65 years old had hyperthyroidism, newly diagnosed and lasting under 2 months. Each diagnosis was grounded in clinical symptoms, serum thyroxine and TRAb, thyroid ultrasound, and orbital computed tomography. Sample: blood. The clonotype originates from a woman in her 50s with Graves' hyperthyroidism.

The CDR3 DNA sequence: TGCGCCAGCGCTCTCCAGAGGAATCAGCCCCAGCATTTT. Its translation: CASALQRNQPQHF. The chain couples TRBV4-1 to TRBJ1-5; D not resolved. Trimming took 8 bases from V and 4 from J, leaving 12 bases between them. CDR1 and CDR2 (germline): MGHRA, YSYEKL. The CDR3 spans 13 residues.